The sequence of this TCR beta chain was determined in a study of T cells after yellow fever vaccination. Study-wide findings and caveats: Reappearance after the booster was observed for most primary-vaccination clones (about 97% CD4, roughly 90% CD8). Though weaker, the secondary response peaked faster, on day 5 versus 15. The bulk population could contribute abundant contaminating clonotypes to FACS-sorted repertoires.

On this clonotype: Its antigen is unknown.

Making TCR cDNA involved 5'RACE template switching, which added UMIs and a universal primer site. TCRdb analysed the 5' RACE reads with MiXCR anew, one entry per CDR3 protein. Here the sample spans 620,000 or so distinct CDR3 sequences, roughly an eighth being singletons. The CDR3 runs to 15 residues. CDR1 is SEHNR and CDR2 is FQNEAQ in the germline V gene (reference sequence). V shed 1 base and J 10 bases; nucleotides not matched to a gene: 11. The rearrangement uses TRBV7-9 and TRBJ2-3, with 7 positions matching TRBD2. The clonotype was recovered from a man younger than 40 who received the YFV17D yellow fever vaccine. This specimen consisted of PBMCs, obtained on the day of the yellow fever booster vaccination. As DNA, the CDR3 is TGTGCCAGCAGCTTAGAGGCGGGAGACGTAAGAGCGCAGTATTTT. This codes for CASSLEAGDVRAQYF. Full variable domain (remainder filled in from reference TRBV7-9 and TRBJ2-3): DTGVSQNPRHKITKRGQNVTFRCDPISEHNRLYWYRQTLGQGPEFLTYFQNEAQLEKSRLLSDRFSAERPKGSFSTLEIQRTEQGDSAMYLCASSLEAGDVRAQYFGPGTRLTVL.